This entry concerns a single TCR beta chain. Its cognate antigen is unknown. The length of the CDR3 is 14 residues. V shed 1 base and J 8 bases; nucleotides not matched to a gene: 7. In germline, CDR1 is MNHNS, CDR2 SASEGT. Primers included in the PCR were 60 Vbeta and 13 Jbeta primers. In the authors' workflow: In a later analysis, of around 80 million unique beta chains, around 9.9 million appeared in at least two donors. This table comes from immunoSEQ multiplex PCR, and its TCRdb copy is limited to in-frame clones, with some not included. V and J calls and clone size are given by that table; D and trimming were obtained from the DNA. The sample yields some 150,000 clones, 65% to 85% seen once. These data are taken from a study of cytomegalovirus exposure and HLA in healthy donors. Overall study findings and caveats: Across donors, sequencing depth was assumed by presence/absence analyses to be roughly uniform. Reportedly, HLA-A and HLA-B alleles of most subjects were accurately predicted from TCR beta. It was shown in a later analysis that HLA-associated TCR beta chains were more clonally expanded than other, equally common chains.

The source of this sequence is a man aged 55 to 70 in good health and CMV-seronegative. Sample: PBMCs. The chain couples TRBV6-1 to TRBJ2-7, with TRBD1 matching over 8 bases. CDR3 nucleotide sequence: TGTGCCAGCAGTGAAGTTCACAGGGGGACCCAGCAGTACTTC. Protein product: CASSEVHRGTQQYF.